This TCR beta chain stems from a study of shared clonotypes between healthy human individuals. Study background: A donor's plate count was three for CD4 naive and three for CD4 memory; CD8 naive had two and CD8 memory one. The study's findings and limits: Despite large depth, sorted-subset datasets appeared incompletely sequenced.

The V end lost 5 bases, the J end lost 6 bases, and 19 bases lay between the germline ends. Germline CDR1 LNHDA, CDR2 SQIVND (reference sequence). This CDR3 is built from 15 residues. Worth noting for this clone: The antigen remains unidentified.

Clones were sequenced by immunoSEQ multiplex PCR, and TCRdb holds only the in-frame ones, with some missing. The sample has more than 2 million clones; 90% to 97% are singletons. The sequence came from a man in his late teens or twenties in good health. Sequences were obtained from naive CD4+ T cells sorted from blood. The subset is: CD45RA+ positively selected. The chain uses TRBV19 and TRBJ1-1; no definite D call. The CDR3 is CASSAMGGELAEAFF. CDR3 sequence (DNA): TGTGCCAGTAGTGCGATGGGTGGGGAATTGGCTGAAGCTTTCTTT.